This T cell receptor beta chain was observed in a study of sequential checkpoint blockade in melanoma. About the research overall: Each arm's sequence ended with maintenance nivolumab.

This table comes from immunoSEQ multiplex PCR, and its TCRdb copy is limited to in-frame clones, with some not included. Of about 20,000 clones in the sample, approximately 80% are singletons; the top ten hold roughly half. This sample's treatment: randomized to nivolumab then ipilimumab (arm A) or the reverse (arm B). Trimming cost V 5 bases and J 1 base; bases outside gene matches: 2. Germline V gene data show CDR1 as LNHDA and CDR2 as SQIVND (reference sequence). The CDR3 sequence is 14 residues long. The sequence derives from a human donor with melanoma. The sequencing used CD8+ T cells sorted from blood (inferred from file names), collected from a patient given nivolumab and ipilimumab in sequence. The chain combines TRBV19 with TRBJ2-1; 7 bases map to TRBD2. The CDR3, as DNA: TGTGCCAGTAGTCACGGGGGGTCCTACAATGAGCAGTTCTTC. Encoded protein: CASSHGGSYNEQFF.